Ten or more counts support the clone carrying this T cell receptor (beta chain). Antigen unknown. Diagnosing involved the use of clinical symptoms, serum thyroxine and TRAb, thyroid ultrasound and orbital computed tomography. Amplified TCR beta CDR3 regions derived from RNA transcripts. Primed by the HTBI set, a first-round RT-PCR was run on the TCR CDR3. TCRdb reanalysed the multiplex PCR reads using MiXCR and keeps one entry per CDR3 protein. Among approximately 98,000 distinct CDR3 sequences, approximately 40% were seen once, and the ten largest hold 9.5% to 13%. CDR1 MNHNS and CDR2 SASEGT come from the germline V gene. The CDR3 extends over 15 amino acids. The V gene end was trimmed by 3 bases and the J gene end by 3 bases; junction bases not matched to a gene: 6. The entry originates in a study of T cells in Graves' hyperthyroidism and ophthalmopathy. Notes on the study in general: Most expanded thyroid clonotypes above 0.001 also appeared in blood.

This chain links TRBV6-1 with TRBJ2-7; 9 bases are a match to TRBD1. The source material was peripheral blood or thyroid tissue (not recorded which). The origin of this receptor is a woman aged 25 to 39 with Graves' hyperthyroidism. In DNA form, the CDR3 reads TGTGCCAGCAGTGACGGGATGGGACAGGGCTACGAGCAGTACTTC. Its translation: CASSDGMGQGYEQYF.